Below are 5 T cell receptor beta chains sequenced from a single sample in a study of cytomegalovirus exposure and HLA in healthy donors. In the PCR, 60 Vbeta and 13 Jbeta primers were used. The repertoire was sequenced with immunoSEQ multiplex PCR; TCRdb's copy has only in-frame clones and lacks some. Of about 190,000 clones listed, around 81% are singletons. Sequencing was performed on PBMCs. These receptors were taken from a woman aged 18-29 years in good health and CMV-seropositive.

In the case of this clone: The junction does not match germline at one end; this may be a read error. The chain uses TRBV7-3 and TRBJ1-6; 10 nucleotides agree with TRBD1. The CDR3 runs 15 residues. CDR1 and CDR2 from the germline V gene are SGHTA and FQGTGA. CDR3: CSSSLTGTGVSPLHF. CDR3 coding DNA: TGTTCCAGCAGCTTAACCGGGACAGGGGTTTCACCCCTCCACTTT.

The chain carries TRBV9 and TRBJ2-7; 11 nucleotides line up with TRBD1. Losses at the gene ends were 2 bases for V and 6 bases for J; bases not matched to a gene: 13. Germline-derived CDR1 and CDR2 are SGDLS and YYNGEE. This CDR3 contains 17 residues. CDR3 region: CASSVTGQGAFLGEQYF. The CDR3 coding sequence is TGTGCCAGCAGCGTGACTGGACAGGGGGCTTTTCTTGGCGAGCAGTACTTC.

This clone was observed a single time. Compared with germline, one end of the junction differs, possibly owing to a read error. V and J are TRBV5-1 and TRBJ1-2; D gene ambiguous. Germline lookup yields CDR1 SGHRS and CDR2 YFSETQ. This CDR3 contains 15 residues. For the CDR3, the DNA is TGCGCCAGCAGCCCAAATCTCGGCATGGACTATGGCTGCACCTTC. It translates to CASSPNLGMDYGCTF.

V gene TRBV4-2 combines with J gene TRBJ2-2; TRBD2 aligns across 9 bases. J was trimmed by 7 bases and V by 0 bases; bases with no gene match: 6. Germline loops: CDR1 LGHNA, CDR2 YNFKEQ. The CDR3 is 16 amino acids. CDR3 nucleotides: TGTGCCAGCAGCCAAGAGGGGACTAGCCGCCACGGGGAGCTGTTTTTT. Amino acids: CASSQEGTSRHGELFF.

The rearrangement joins TRBV28 to TRBJ2-3; a weak D match, TRBD2 (6 bases). Germline V gives CDR1 MDHEN, CDR2 SYDVKM. This CDR3 has 14 amino acids. V gave up 1 base and J gave up 6 bases, with 11 bases separating them. CDR3 nucleotides: TGTGCCAGCAGTTTATTCGGGCTAGCGGATACGCAGTATTTT. Translation gives CASSLFGLADTQYF.